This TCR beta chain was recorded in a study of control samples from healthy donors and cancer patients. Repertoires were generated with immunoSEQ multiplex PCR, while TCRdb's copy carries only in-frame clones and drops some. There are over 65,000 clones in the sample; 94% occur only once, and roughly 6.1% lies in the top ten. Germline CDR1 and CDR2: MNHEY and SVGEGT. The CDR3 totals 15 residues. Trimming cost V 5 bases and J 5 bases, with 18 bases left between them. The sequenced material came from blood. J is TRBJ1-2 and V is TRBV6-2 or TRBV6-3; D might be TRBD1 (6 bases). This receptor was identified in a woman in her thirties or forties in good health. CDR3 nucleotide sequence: TGTGCCAGCAGTCCCCGATACCGGGACACATATGGCTACACCTTC. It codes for CASSPRYRDTYGYTF.